Presented here are 14 T cell receptor beta chains from one specimen sequenced in a study of blood T cell repertoires in COVID-19. Some clones are missing from TCRdb's copy, which holds only in-frame ones; the method was immunoSEQ multiplex PCR. The sample lists roughly 73,000 clones; about 88% were seen once. The sample consisted of peripheral blood. The source of these receptors is a man between 65 and 85 years old with active or convalescent COVID-19.

The V and J genes are TRBV7-9 and TRBJ2-3; the D is unclear. Per germline, CDR1 SEHNR and CDR2 FQNEAQ (reference sequence). The CDR3 consists of 11 residues. Trimming cost V 1 base and J 10 bases, with 6 bases left between them. CDR3 in amino acids: CASSLGLPQYF. The CDR3, as DNA: TGTGCCAGCAGCTTAGGGCTTCCGCAGTATTTT.

V and J are TRBV6-5 and TRBJ2-7; 7 nucleotides align to TRBD1. This CDR3 has 14 residues. J lost 3 bases, V lost 8 bases, and 10 bases had no gene match. Per the germline V gene, CDR1 is MNHEY and CDR2 is SVGAGI. Here the CDR3 reads CASYAGDSNYEQYF. The CDR3 DNA sequence: TGTGCCAGCTATGCAGGGGACAGCAACTACGAGCAGTACTTC.

The V and J genes are TRBV7-2 and TRBJ2-7; TRBD1 aligns across 7 bases. The CDR3 totals 15 residues. The junction had 13 bases not matched to a gene; V was cut back by 3 bases and J by 8 bases. Germline values: CDR1 SGHTA, CDR2 FQGNSA. The CDR3 nucleotides read TGTGCCAGCAGCTTGATGGGACAGACCGTTATGAAGCAGTACTTC. Protein: CASSLMGQTVMKQYF.

The gene calls are TRBV19 and TRBJ2-7, with 9 bases identical to TRBD2. This CDR3 region has 16 residues. V gave up 5 bases and J gave up 4 bases; unmatched junction bases: 12. Germline CDR1 reads LNHDA; CDR2 reads SQIVND (reference sequence). CDR3 sequence reads: CASSAQLAGEGYEQYF. The CDR3 DNA is TGTGCCAGTAGTGCGCAATTAGCGGGAGAGGGATACGAGCAGTACTTC. Filled out from reference TRBV19 and TRBJ2-7, the complete variable domain reads DGGITQSPKYLFRKEGQNVTLSCEQNLNHDAMYWYRQDPGQGLRLIYYSQIVNDFQKGDIAEGYSVSREKKESFPLTVTSAQKNPTAFYLCASSAQLAGEGYEQYFGPGTRLTVT.

The chain employs TRBV5-1 and TRBJ1-2, with a weak D call TRBD1 (5 bases). The CDR3 has 13 residues. V was clipped by 1 base and J by 7 bases, with 11 bases between them. The germline V gene has CDR1 SGHRS and CDR2 YFSETQ. CDR3 in amino acids: CASSLQGRVGYTF. The CDR3 region has the DNA TGCGCCAGCAGCTTGCAGGGTCGGGTTGGCTACACCTTC. The complete variable domain, with remaining parts taken from reference TRBV5-1 and TRBJ1-2, reads KAGVTQTPRYLIKTRGQQVTLSCSPISGHRSVSWYQQTPGQGLQFLFEYFSETQRNKGNFPGRFSGRQFSNSRSEMNVSTLELGDSALYLCASSLQGRVGYTFGSGTRLTVV.

The rearrangement joins TRBV5-1 to TRBJ2-1, with a weak D call TRBD2 (5 bases). Germline V gene lookup returns CDR1 SGHRS and CDR2 YFSETQ. The CDR3 length is 14 residues. V was clipped by 4 bases and J by 2 bases, with 10 bases between them. CDR3 in amino acids: CASSVSGTYNEQFF. The CDR3 DNA reads as TGCGCCAGCAGCGTAAGCGGAACCTACAATGAGCAGTTCTTC. The variable domain in full, with the rest retrieved from reference TRBV5-1 and TRBJ2-1, is KAGVTQTPRYLIKTRGQQVTLSCSPISGHRSVSWYQQTPGQGLQFLFEYFSETQRNKGNFPGRFSGRQFSNSRSEMNVSTLELGDSALYLCASSVSGTYNEQFFGPGTRLTVL.

The V and J genes are TRBV24-1 and TRBJ2-7; weak D call: TRBD2 (7 bases). V was clipped by 2 bases and J by 1 base, with 23 bases between them. The CDR3 loop spans 19 amino acids. Germline CDR1 KGHDR, CDR2 SFDVKD. The DNA for the CDR3 is TGTGCCACCAGTGATTGCGGACAGTGGGATGAGCGGGGTTCCTACGAGCAGTACTTC. It yields the protein CATSDCGQWDERGSYEQYF.

This clone has a single count. The chain couples TRBV19 to TRBJ2-2; TRBD2 matches 9 bases. CDR3 size: 12 residues. V shed 5 bases and J 12 bases; nucleotides not matched to a gene: 4. Germline lookup yields CDR1 LNHDA and CDR2 SQIVND (reference sequence). The CDR3 bases are TGTGCCAGTAGTTCCGGGACTAGCCAGCTGTTTTTT. This translates into CASSSGTSQLFF.

This chain joins TRBV10-3 and TRBJ1-1; 7 nucleotides line up with TRBD1. Germline V gene data show CDR1 as ENHRY and CDR2 as SYGVKD. The CDR3 is 13 amino acids. The V segment lost 4 bases and the J segment 1 base; nucleotides outside the gene matches: 0. This CDR3 reads CAISGDRNTEAFF. The CDR3 coding sequence is TGTGCCATCAGTGGGGACAGGAACACTGAAGCTTTCTTT.

The chain joins TRBV7-2 to TRBJ1-1; D is ambiguous. Germline loops: CDR1 SGHTA, CDR2 FQGNSA. CDR3 length: 13 amino acids. Deletions cut 1 base from V and 3 bases from J, with 6 bases between. The CDR3 protein is CASSLDSYTEAFF. The CDR3 DNA is TGTGCCAGCAGCTTAGACAGCTACACTGAAGCTTTCTTT.

The CDR3 sequence: CASKAGAQLGNTIYF. For the CDR3, the DNA is TGTGCCAGCAAAGCTGGGGCCCAACTCGGGAACACCATATATTTT. The chain combines TRBV27 with TRBJ1-3; the D gene is possibly TRBD1 (5 bases). In germline, CDR1 is MNHEY, CDR2 SMNVEV (reference sequence). CDR3 length equals 15 residues. The ends were cut back, 7 bases at V and 7 bases at J, with 20 bases in the middle.

The V and J genes are TRBV10-3 and TRBJ2-4, with 8 bases matching TRBD2. Germline CDR1 is ENHRY and CDR2 is SYGVKD. The length of the CDR3 is 15 residues. Trimming took 4 bases from V and 4 from J; bases not matched to a gene: 6. The CDR3 region is CAISGGAGDKNIQYF. The CDR3 DNA is TGTGCCATCAGTGGGGGAGCGGGAGATAAAAACATTCAGTACTTC.

This chain links TRBV30 with TRBJ1-1; TRBD1 is a possible D gene (6 bases). The CDR3 runs to 13 residues. Germline values: CDR1 GTSNPN, CDR2 SVGIG (reference sequence). The V gene lost 5 bases and the J gene lost 5 bases, with 15 bases spanning the gap. The CDR3 DNA follows: TGTGCCTGGGGCAAGGGACAAGCTACTGAAGCTTTCTTT. Translated: CAWGKGQATEAFF.

J is TRBJ2-3 and V is TRBV10-3; 12 positions match TRBD1. V gave up 6 bases and J gave up 6 bases; unmatched junction bases: 16. The V gene's germline CDR1 is ENHRY and CDR2 SYGVKD. The CDR3 covers 18 residues. CDR3 in amino acids: CAIRVLGTGGAFSDTQYF. The CDR3 DNA reads as TGTGCCATCAGAGTTTTAGGGACAGGGGGCGCCTTTAGCGATACGCAGTATTTT.